The 22 T cell receptor beta chains given below trace back to one sample, sequenced in a study of T cell repertoires in cytomegalovirus infection. TCRdb independently ran MiXCR on the reads; one entry per CDR3 protein. The repertoire holds 200,000 to 300,000 distinct CDR3 sequences, with around 8.7% as singletons. Material: PBMCs. The receptor source for this set is a human donor in good health (CMV status not recorded). Some clones in this sample may be carry-over from other donors' samples.

This clonotype was counted at least ten times. The chain combines TRBV7-8 with TRBJ1-1, with 9 bases aligning to TRBD1. This CDR3 is built from 13 residues. Germline trimming cut 4 bases from V and 12 bases from J; bases unmatched to any gene: 9. CDR1 is SGHVS, CDR2 FQNEAQ, per germline. The CDR3 nucleotides are TGTGCCAGCAGCTCAGCAAGGGACAGGGCTTCTTTCTTT. Its translation: CASSSARDRASFF. Full variable domain (rest looked up from reference TRBV7-8 and TRBJ1-1): GAGVSQSPRYKVAKRGQDVALRCDPISGHVSLFWYQQALGQGPEFLTYFQNEAQLDKSGLPSDRFFAERPEGSVSTLKIQRTQQEDSAVYLCASSSARDRASFFGQGTRLTVV.

This clonotype was recorded many times. In DNA form, the CDR3 reads TGTGCCAGCAGTTCCCAACTTTCGGACAAGCCTTTCTTT. It is translated as CASSSQLSDKPFF. The chain carries TRBV12-3 or TRBV12-4 and TRBJ1-1; the D gene is possibly TRBD1 (5 bases). Deletions cut 4 bases from V and 12 bases from J, with 18 bases between. The CDR3 totals 13 residues.

This clonotype was seen ten or more times. The genes are TRBV25-1 and TRBJ1-3; tentative D call: TRBD1 (6 bases). CDR1 is MGHDK, CDR2 SYGVNS, per germline. The germline V and J ends were trimmed by 7 bases and 2 bases, with 9 bases remaining between them. CDR3 length: 13 residues. CDR3: CASTAGAGNTIYF. The CDR3 DNA follows: TGTGCCAGCACCGCAGGGGCTGGAAACACCATATATTTT.

J is TRBJ2-3 and V is TRBV19; 13 bases match TRBD2. Germline V gives CDR1 LNHDA, CDR2 SQIVND (reference sequence). The length of the CDR3 is 18 residues. The ends lost 4 bases at V and 2 bases at J; junction bases unmatched: 9. The CDR3 loop reads CASSTGLAGVPNTDTQYF. In DNA, the CDR3 is TGTGCCAGTAGTACCGGACTAGCGGGGGTCCCGAACACAGATACGCAGTATTTT.

In this sample, this clonotype turned up many times. The DNA of the CDR3 is TGTGCCAGCAGCTCTAGCTTTCAGGAGACCCAGTACTTC. This codes for CASSSSFQETQYF. This sequence joins TRBV7-2 and TRBJ2-5; TRBD2 might be the D (5 bases). The CDR3 is made up of 13 amino acids. Per germline, CDR1 SGHTA and CDR2 FQGNSA. With 4 bases removed from V and 5 bases from J, the gap between germline ends came to 11 bases.

J is TRBJ1-2 and V is TRBV29-1, with 9 bases fitting TRBD1. The CDR3 is 11 amino acids. V shed 7 bases and J 11 bases; nucleotides not matched to a gene: 8. Looked up from germline, CDR1 is SQVTM and CDR2 is ANQGSEA. CDR3 loop: CSGRQGEMYTF. CDR3 nucleotides: TGCAGCGGACGACAGGGGGAAATGTACACCTTC.

In its sample, this clonotype was seen many times. The chain employs TRBV6-2 or TRBV6-3 and TRBJ2-1; 10 nucleotides match TRBD2. The germline CDR1 and CDR2 sequences are MNHEY and SVGEGT. J lost 4 bases, V lost 6 bases, and 9 bases had no gene match. This CDR3 is 16 amino acids long. CDR3 protein: CASSSSGGPVYNEQFF. The DNA of the CDR3 is TGTGCCAGCAGCTCTAGCGGGGGTCCAGTATACAATGAGCAGTTCTTC.

V usage is TRBV2 and J usage is TRBJ1-2, with 8 nucleotides matching TRBD1. The CDR3 is 15 amino acids. Germline assignment: CDR1 SNHLY and CDR2 FYNNEI. V dropped 6 bases and J dropped 4; count of bases not matched to a gene: 10. DNA of the CDR3: TGTGCCAGCAGCGAACTTCGGACAGGGAGCTATGGCTACACCTTC. Amino acid sequence: CASSELRTGSYGYTF.

The rearrangement joins TRBV6-2 or TRBV6-3 to TRBJ2-1; TRBD2 matches 12 bases. Germline V lookup: CDR1 MNHEY, CDR2 SVGEGT. The length of the CDR3 is 15 residues. The V gene end was trimmed by 6 bases and the J gene end by 3 bases; junction bases not matched to a gene: 3. The CDR3 nucleotides read TGTGCCAGCAGACTAGCGGGGGGCCGCTACAATGAGCAGTTCTTC. This gives the protein CASRLAGGRYNEQFF.

The V and J genes are TRBV20-1 and TRBJ1-2; TRBD1 might be the D (5 bases). Germline CDR1 DFQATT, CDR2 SNEGSKA (reference sequence). The CDR3 length is 15 residues. Trimming took off 1 base at V and 0 bases at J, with 12 bases between the two ends. CDR3 loop: CSARVEGKANYGYTF. As DNA, the CDR3 is TGCAGTGCTAGAGTGGAGGGGAAAGCTAACTATGGCTACACCTTC.

This clonotype was recorded many times. The rearrangement uses TRBV7-2 and TRBJ1-1; TRBD1 matches 9 bases. The CDR3 runs 14 residues. V lost 1 base to trimming and J lost 5 bases; unmatched junction nucleotides: 2. Per the germline V gene, CDR1 is SGHTA and CDR2 is FQGNSA. The CDR3 loop reads CASSLGGTGTEAFF. CDR3 coding DNA: TGTGCCAGCAGCTTAGGAGGGACAGGGACTGAAGCTTTCTTT.

This clonotype appeared many times. The J gene is TRBJ1-5, the V gene TRBV6-2 or TRBV6-3; D is ambiguous. V lost 3 bases and J lost 0, with 6 bases in between. CDR1 is MNHEY and CDR2 is SVGEGT in the germline V gene. CDR3 length equals 14 residues. The CDR3 DNA reads TGTGCCAGCAGTTATAAACGTAGCAATCAGCCCCAGCATTTT. This gives the protein CASSYKRSNQPQHF.

V and J are TRBV20-1 and TRBJ1-4; D unclear. V lost 5 bases and J 0 bases, leaving 10 bases between the germline ends. CDR1 is DFQATT, CDR2 SNEGSKA, per germline (reference sequence). The CDR3 spans 14 residues. CDR3 bases: TGCAGTGCTCTGGAGGCTGCAACTAATGAAAAACTGTTTTTT. It translates to CSALEAATNEKLFF.

This clonotype was picked up many times. V gene TRBV28 combines with J gene TRBJ1-4, with D possibly matching TRBD1 (6 bases). The CDR3 is 13 residues long. V lost 9 bases and J lost 1, with 9 bases in between. The germline V gene encodes CDR1 MDHEN and CDR2 SYDVKM. The DNA for the CDR3 is TGTGCCAGTGGGGGGCTAACTAATGAAAAACTGTTTTTT. Translation: CASGGLTNEKLFF.

This clonotype was detected ten times or more. The V call is TRBV7-2, the J call TRBJ2-7; the D is unclear. CDR3 length equals 11 residues. V shed 5 bases and J shed 2 bases, with 4 bases lying between them. Germline V gene sequence: CDR1 SGHTA, CDR2 FQGNSA. The CDR3 DNA reads TGTGCCAGCAGCCATACCTACGAGCAGTACTTC. Residues: CASSHTYEQYF.

At least ten counts were recorded for this clonotype. CDR3 residues: CASSLEVSGGYEQYF. The CDR3 nucleotides are TGTGCCAGCAGCTTAGAGGTTTCGGGGGGTTACGAGCAGTACTTC. The V gene is TRBV7-2, the J gene TRBJ2-7; 7 bases fit TRBD2. This CDR3 spans 15 amino acids. Germline CDR1 SGHTA, CDR2 FQGNSA. Trimming took 1 base from V and 4 from J; bases not matched to a gene: 7.

This clonotype was picked up many times. The rearrangement links TRBV7-2 to TRBJ1-3; weak D call: TRBD1 (6 bases). The CDR3 covers 16 residues. Trimming stripped 5 bases from V and 5 bases from J, with 19 bases between. Germline V CDR1 and CDR2: SGHTA, FQGNSA. In DNA form, the CDR3 reads TGTGCCAGCAGCGCACAGGGTACTGGGAATCGAAACACCATATATTTT. It translates to CASSAQGTGNRNTIYF.

J is TRBJ2-3 and V is TRBV7-2; D remains ambiguous. The V and J ends lost 4 bases and 3 bases respectively, with 8 bases between them. The CDR3 runs 13 residues. The germline gives CDR1 SGHTA, CDR2 FQGNSA. The CDR3 DNA reads as TGTGCCAGCAGCTCCCCCCGGACAGATACGCAGTATTTT. Translation: CASSSPRTDTQYF.

Of note for this clonotype: A much larger clone differs from this one at a single base, so this may be a read error. This chain uses TRBV19 with TRBJ1-2; D possibly corresponds to TRBD1 (6 bases). Trimming pared 9 bases from V and 12 bases from J, leaving 26 bases between. Germline V gives CDR1 LNHDA, CDR2 SQIVND (reference sequence). The CDR3 runs to 14 residues. The CDR3 coding sequence is TGTGCCAGCAAGGACCGGGACACCGGTTCTCTCCACACCTTC. This gives the protein CASKDRDTGSLHTF.

This clonotype has a count of ten or more. The chain couples TRBV6-2 or TRBV6-3 to TRBJ2-3; 11 bases line up with TRBD2. After removal of 4 bases from V and 0 bases from J, the junction contained 6 bases not matched to a gene. CDR3 length equals 17 residues. CDR1 and CDR2 (germline): MNHEY, SVGEGT. Here the CDR3 DNA reads TGTGCCAGCAGTTGGACTAGCGGGCGGTCTAGCACAGATACGCAGTATTTT. Its translation is CASSWTSGRSSTDTQYF.

The sample holds many counts of this clonotype. This chain links TRBV19 with TRBJ2-7; TRBD1 matches at 7 bases. This CDR3 comprises 14 residues. The V segment lost 0 bases and the J segment 9 bases; nucleotides outside the gene matches: 8. Looked up from germline, CDR1 is LNHDA and CDR2 is SQIVND (reference sequence). The DNA for the CDR3 is TGTGCCAGTAGTATAGACCAGACAGGGCCGCGGCAGTACTTC. Its protein is CASSIDQTGPRQYF.

The CDR3 loop is CSASSGSEFEQYF. CDR3 in DNA: TGCAGTGCCTCTAGCGGGAGCGAATTCGAGCAGTACTTC. The gene calls are TRBV20-1 and TRBJ2-7, with 10 positions matching TRBD2. The V segment lost 6 bases and the J segment 6 bases; nucleotides outside the gene matches: 8. CDR1 and CDR2 (germline): DFQATT, SNEGSKA (reference sequence). The CDR3 spans 13 residues.